This T cell receptor (beta chain) was recovered during a study of blood T cell repertoires in COVID-19. Across the whole study: Sites across the United States, Italy and Spain contributed samples from acute and convalescent COVID-19. The analysed material was cDNA or gDNA that came from T cells, B-cell-depleted T cells, or PBMCs.

The germline V gene has CDR1 MDHEN and CDR2 SYDVKM. The CDR3 sequence is 12 residues long. V lost 3 bases and J lost 9, with 11 bases in between. Those enrolled in Seattle joined during active infection and were followed longitudinally afterward. Authors' processing steps: The assay estimated nucleated cells by amplifying reference gene primers. Measured with immunoSEQ multiplex PCR; TCRdb has only the in-frame clones, and not every one. Clone size and the V and J calls come from that table; the DNA yielded D and trimming. The table lists 200,000 to 300,000 clones, about 88% of them singletons. The V and J genes are TRBV28 and TRBJ1-1; D is ambiguous. This sequence was found in an older woman with COVID-19, enrolled during active disease. The sample was peripheral blood. The CDR3 DNA is TGTGCCAGCAGTTTCGGGTCGTTTCAAGCTTTCTTT. This encodes CASSFGSFQAFF.